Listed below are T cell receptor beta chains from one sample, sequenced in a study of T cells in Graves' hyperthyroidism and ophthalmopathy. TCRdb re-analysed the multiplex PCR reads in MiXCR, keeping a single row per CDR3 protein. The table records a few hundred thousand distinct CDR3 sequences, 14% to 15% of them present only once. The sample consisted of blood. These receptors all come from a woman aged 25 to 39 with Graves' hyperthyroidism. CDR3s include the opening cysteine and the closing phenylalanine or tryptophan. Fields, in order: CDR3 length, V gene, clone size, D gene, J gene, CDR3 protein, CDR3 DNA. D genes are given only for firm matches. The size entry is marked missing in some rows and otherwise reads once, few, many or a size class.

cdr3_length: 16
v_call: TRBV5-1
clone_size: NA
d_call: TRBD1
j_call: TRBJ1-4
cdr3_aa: CASSATGGSTNEKLFF
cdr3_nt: TGCGCCAGCAGCGCCACAGGGGGATCGACTAATGAAAAACTGTTTTTT

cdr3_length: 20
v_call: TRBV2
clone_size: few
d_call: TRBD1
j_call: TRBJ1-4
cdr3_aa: CASSLLRTGGASTTNEKLFF
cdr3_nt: TGTGCCAGCAGTCTCCTTAGGACAGGAGGAGCGTCTACAACTAATGAAAAACTGTTTTTT

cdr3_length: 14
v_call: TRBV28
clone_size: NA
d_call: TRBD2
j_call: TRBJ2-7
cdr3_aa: CASSLPSGRVEQYF
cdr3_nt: TGTGCCAGCAGTTTACCTAGCGGGAGGGTTGAGCAGTACTTC

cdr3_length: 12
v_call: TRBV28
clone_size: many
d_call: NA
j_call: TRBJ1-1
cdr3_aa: CASSLAWTEAFF
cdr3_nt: TGTGCCAGCAGTTTGGCCTGGACTGAAGCTTTCTTT

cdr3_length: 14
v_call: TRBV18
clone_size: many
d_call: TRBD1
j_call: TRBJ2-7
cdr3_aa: CASSRAGQGDEQYF
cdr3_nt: TGTGCCAGCTCACGGGCGGGACAGGGGGACGAGCAGTACTTC

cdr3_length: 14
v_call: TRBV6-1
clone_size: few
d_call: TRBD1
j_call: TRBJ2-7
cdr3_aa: CASNLGTGIYEQYF
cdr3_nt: TGTGCCAGCAACTTGGGGACAGGGATCTACGAGCAGTACTTC

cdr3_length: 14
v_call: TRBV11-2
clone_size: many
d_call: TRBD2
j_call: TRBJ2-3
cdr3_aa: CASSLDGRADTQYF
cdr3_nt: TGTGCCAGCAGCTTAGACGGGAGGGCAGATACGCAGTATTTT

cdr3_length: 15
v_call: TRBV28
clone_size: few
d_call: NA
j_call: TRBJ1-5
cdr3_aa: CASTGQGYSNQPQHF
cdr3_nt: TGTGCCAGCACGGGACAAGGCTATAGCAATCAGCCCCAGCATTTT

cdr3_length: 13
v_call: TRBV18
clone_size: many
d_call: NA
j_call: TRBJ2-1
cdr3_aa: CASSQQQYNEQFF
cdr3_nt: TGTGCCAGCTCACAACAGCAATACAATGAGCAGTTCTTC

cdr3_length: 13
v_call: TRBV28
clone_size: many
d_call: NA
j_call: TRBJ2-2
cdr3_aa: CASSFLASGELFF
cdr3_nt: TGTGCCAGCAGTTTCTTAGCCTCCGGGGAGCTGTTTTTT

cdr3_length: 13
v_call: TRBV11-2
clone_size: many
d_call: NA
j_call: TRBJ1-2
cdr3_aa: CASSSGLNYGYTF
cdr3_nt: TGTGCCAGCAGCTCAGGACTGAACTATGGCTACACCTTC

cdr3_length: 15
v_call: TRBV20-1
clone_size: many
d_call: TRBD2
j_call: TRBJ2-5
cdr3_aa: CSARDASGRGETQYF
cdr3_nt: TGCAGTGCTAGAGATGCTAGCGGGAGGGGAGAGACCCAGTACTTC

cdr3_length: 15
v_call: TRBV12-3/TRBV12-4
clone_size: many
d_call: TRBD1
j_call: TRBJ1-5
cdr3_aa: CASTWDRAWGQPQHF
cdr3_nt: TGTGCCAGCACTTGGGACAGGGCCTGGGGTCAGCCCCAGCATTTT

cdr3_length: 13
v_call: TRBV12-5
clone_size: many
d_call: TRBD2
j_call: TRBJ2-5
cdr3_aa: CASGLAGGETQYF
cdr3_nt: TGTGCTAGCGGACTAGCGGGAGGAGAGACCCAGTACTTC

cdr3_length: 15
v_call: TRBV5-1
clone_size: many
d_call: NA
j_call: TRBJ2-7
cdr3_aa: CASSLEERFPYEQYF
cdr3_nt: TGCGCCAGCAGCTTGGAGGAGCGGTTTCCCTACGAGCAGTACTTC

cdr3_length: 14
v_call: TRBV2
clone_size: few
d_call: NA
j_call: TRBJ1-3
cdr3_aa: CASKIDLGGNTIYF
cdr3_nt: TGTGCCAGCAAAATTGACCTGGGAGGAAACACCATATATTTT

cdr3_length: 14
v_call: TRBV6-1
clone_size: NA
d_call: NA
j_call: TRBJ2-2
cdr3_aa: CASIRAANTGELFF
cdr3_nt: TGTGCCAGCATCCGGGCAGCCAACACCGGGGAGCTGTTTTTT

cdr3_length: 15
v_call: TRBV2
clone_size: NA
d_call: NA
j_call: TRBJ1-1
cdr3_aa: CASSELGKRNTEAFF
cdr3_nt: TGTGCCAGCAGTGAACTGGGGAAGAGGAACACTGAAGCTTTCTTT

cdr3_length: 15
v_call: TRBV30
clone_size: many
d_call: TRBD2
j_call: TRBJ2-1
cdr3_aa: CAWSVGREWNNEQFF
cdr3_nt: TGTGCCTGGAGTGTAGGGCGGGAGTGGAACAATGAGCAGTTCTTC

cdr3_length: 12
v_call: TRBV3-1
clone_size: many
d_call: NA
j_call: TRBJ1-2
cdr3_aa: CASSHSHYGYTF
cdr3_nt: TGTGCCAGCAGCCACAGCCACTATGGCTACACCTTC

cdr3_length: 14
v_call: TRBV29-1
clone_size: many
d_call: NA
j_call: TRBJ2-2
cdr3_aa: CSVTPLGNTGELFF
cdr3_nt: TGCAGCGTCACCCCACTAGGAAACACCGGGGAGCTGTTTTTT